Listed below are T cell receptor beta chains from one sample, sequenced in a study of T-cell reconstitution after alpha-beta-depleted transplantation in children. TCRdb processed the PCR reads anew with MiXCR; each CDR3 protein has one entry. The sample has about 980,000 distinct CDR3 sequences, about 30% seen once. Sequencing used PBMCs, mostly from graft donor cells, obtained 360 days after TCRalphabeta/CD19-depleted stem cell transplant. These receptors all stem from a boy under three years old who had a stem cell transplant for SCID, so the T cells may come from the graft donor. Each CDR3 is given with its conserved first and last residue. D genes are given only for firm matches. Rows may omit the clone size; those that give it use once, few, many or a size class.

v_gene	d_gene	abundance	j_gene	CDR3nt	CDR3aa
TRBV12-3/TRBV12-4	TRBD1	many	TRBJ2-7	TGTGCCAGCAGTACCGGGACAGGGATCTACGAGCAGTACTTC	CASSTGTGIYEQYF
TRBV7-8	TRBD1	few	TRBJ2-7	TGTGCCAGCAGCCAGAAACGGACAGGGGGTGTCTACGAGCAGTACTTC	CASSQKRTGGVYEQYF
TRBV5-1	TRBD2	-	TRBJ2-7	TGCGCCAGCAGCTTGTGGACCGGGGGGACTATTGAGCAGTACTTC	CASSLWTGGTIEQYF
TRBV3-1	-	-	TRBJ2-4	TGTGCCAGCAGCCATGCCGCGGCTTTAGCCAAAAACATTCAGTACTTC	CASSHAAALAKNIQYF
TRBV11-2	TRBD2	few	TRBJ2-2	TGTGCCAGCAGCTTACCCCGGACTAGCGGGGGATCGAACACCGGGGAGCTGTTTTTT	CASSLPRTSGGSNTGELFF
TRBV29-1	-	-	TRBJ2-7	TGCAGCGTCCTGGGGGCGTCAGAGCAGTACTTC	CSVLGASEQYF
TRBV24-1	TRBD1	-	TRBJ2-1	TGTGCCACCAGCACAGGGGGATCCTACAATGAGCAGTTCTTC	CATSTGGSYNEQFF
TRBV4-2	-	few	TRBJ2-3	TGTGCCAGCAGCCCGAGCCGTCATAGCGGTGGGGGAGAGACGCAGTATTTT	CASSPSRHSGGGETQYF
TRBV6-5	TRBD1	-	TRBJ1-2	TGTGCCAGCAGTTATACACAGGGGGCGGCTGGCTACACCTTC	CASSYTQGAAGYTF
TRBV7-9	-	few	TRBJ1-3	TGTGCCAGCAGCTCAAATCCAGGGTTGGGAAACACCATATATTTT	CASSSNPGLGNTIYF
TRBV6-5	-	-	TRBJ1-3	TGTGCCAGCAGTTACTCGGGACAACCCTCTGGAAACACCATATATTTT	CASSYSGQPSGNTIYF
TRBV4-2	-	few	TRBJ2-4	TGTGCCAGCAGCCAAGAAGCATCGCGGGAAAACATTCAGTACTTC	CASSQEASRENIQYF
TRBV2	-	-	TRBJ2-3	TGTGCCAGCAGATGGCCGCAGGTGGGCACAGATACGCAGTATTTT	CASRWPQVGTDTQYF
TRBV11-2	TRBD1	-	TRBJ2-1	TGTGCCAGCAGCATAACGCCCGGGACAGGGAACCATGAGCAGTTCTTC	CASSITPGTGNHEQFF